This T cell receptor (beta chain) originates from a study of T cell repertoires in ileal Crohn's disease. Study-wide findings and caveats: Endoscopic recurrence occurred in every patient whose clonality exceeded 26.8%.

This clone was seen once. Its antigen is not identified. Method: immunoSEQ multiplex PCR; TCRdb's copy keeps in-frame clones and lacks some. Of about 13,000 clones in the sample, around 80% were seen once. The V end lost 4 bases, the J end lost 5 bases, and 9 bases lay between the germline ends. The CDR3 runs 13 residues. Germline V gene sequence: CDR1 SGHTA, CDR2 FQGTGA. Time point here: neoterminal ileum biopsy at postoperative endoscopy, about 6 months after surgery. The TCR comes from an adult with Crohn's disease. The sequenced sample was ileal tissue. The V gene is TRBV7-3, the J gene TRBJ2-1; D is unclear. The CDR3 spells CASSSVPDNEQFF. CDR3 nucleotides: TGTGCCAGCAGCTCCGTCCCGGACAATGAGCAGTTCTTC.